The 15 T cell receptor beta chains in this list originate from one sample, sequenced in a study of shared clonotypes between healthy human individuals. The repertoire was sequenced with immunoSEQ multiplex PCR; TCRdb's copy has only in-frame clones and lacks some. The profile shows around 940,000 clones, less than 85% of them singletons. The sample taken for sequencing was memory CD4+ T cells sorted from blood. Subset given: CD45RA-negative fraction. The receptors derive from a man in his late teens or twenties in good health.

The genes are TRBV5-1 and TRBJ2-5; 7 nucleotides match TRBD2. With 3 bases clipped from V and 0 bases from J, the junction kept 8 bases outside the gene matches. The CDR3 is 16 residues long. Germline CDR1 SGHRS, CDR2 YFSETQ. CDR3 nucleotides: TGCGCCAGCAGCTCGGGAGGAAGGTGGGACCAAGAGACCCAGTACTTC. Residues: CASSSGGRWDQETQYF.

The chain combines TRBV2 with TRBJ2-4; 8 bases line up with TRBD2. The CDR3 is 15 amino acids. Germline CDR1 and CDR2: SNHLY and FYNNEI. With V trimmed by 8 bases and J by 0 bases, 6 bases remained unmatched. CDR3 loop: CASGTTSVAKNIQYF. The CDR3 region has the DNA TGTGCCAGCGGAACGACTAGCGTAGCCAAAAACATTCAGTACTTC.

This chain joins TRBV7-2 and TRBJ2-7, with D possibly TRBD1 on 5 matching bases. The V end was cut by 5 bases, the J end by 7 bases, with 21 bases between. The CDR3 loop spans 15 amino acids. CDR1 and CDR2 (germline): SGHTA, FQGNSA. The CDR3 protein is CASSARPDSSEEQYF. CDR3 coding DNA: TGTGCCAGCAGCGCGAGACCTGACAGTTCGGAGGAGCAGTACTTC. The variable domain in full, completed from reference TRBV7-2 and TRBJ2-7, reads GAGVSQSPSNKVTEKGKDVELRCDPISGHTALYWYRQSLGQGLEFLIYFQGNSAPDKSGLPSDRFSAERTGGSVSTLTIQRTQQEDSAVYLCASSARPDSSEEQYFGPGTRLTVT.

This chain connects TRBV18 to TRBJ2-2; 8 bases map to TRBD1. This CDR3 region has 15 residues. Germline V gene data show CDR1 as KGHSH and CDR2 as LQKENI. The V and J ends lost 5 bases and 2 bases, in that order; junction bases with no gene match: 4. The CDR3: CASSWTGTNTGELFF. The CDR3 DNA sequence: TGTGCCAGCTCATGGACAGGGACCAACACCGGGGAGCTGTTTTTT.

This clone was counted only a few times. The chain is built from TRBV6-6 and TRBJ1-1; D ambiguous. V was cut by 0 bases and J by 10 bases, with 12 bases left in between. This CDR3 spans 13 amino acids. Germline V CDR1 and CDR2: MNHNY, SVGAGI (reference sequence). This CDR3 reads CASSYSSGPGAFF. CDR3 bases: TGTGCCAGCAGTTACTCGAGTGGGCCGGGAGCTTTCTTT.

This chain connects TRBV19 to TRBJ2-7; 9 bases are shared with TRBD2. Germline assignment: CDR1 LNHDA and CDR2 SQIVND (reference sequence). The J segment lost 6 bases and the V segment lost 5 bases, leaving 8 bases of the junction unmatched. The CDR3 is 14 amino acids. The CDR3 loop is CASSLREGRLEQYF. The DNA of the CDR3 is TGTGCCAGTAGTCTGCGGGAGGGCCGTCTCGAGCAGTACTTC.

The chain uses TRBV19 and TRBJ1-4; TRBD1 is a possible D gene (5 bases). Germline values: CDR1 LNHDA, CDR2 SQIVND (reference sequence). CDR3 size: 15 residues. Trimming removed 1 base from V and 5 bases from J, with 11 bases in between. DNA for the CDR3: TGTGCCAGTAGTATAGGACAGAGACGCAATGAAAAACTGTTTTTT. Translation gives CASSIGQRRNEKLFF.

In its sample, this clone was seen a few times. The chain couples TRBV28 to TRBJ1-2, with 8 bases that match TRBD1. The CDR3 spans 13 residues. Trimming took 3 bases from V and 8 from J; bases not matched to a gene: 5. Germline CDR1 and CDR2: MDHEN and SYDVKM. The CDR3 DNA sequence: TGTGCCAGCAGTTTGGGAACAGGGGGAGGCTACACCTTC. Its translation: CASSLGTGGGYTF.

This chain joins TRBV18 and TRBJ2-5; tentative D call: TRBD1 (5 bases). Germline V lookup: CDR1 KGHSH, CDR2 LQKENI. Trimming pared 6 bases from V and 2 bases from J, leaving 10 bases between. This CDR3 region has 13 residues. DNA of the CDR3: TGTGCCAGCTCCCTAAGACAGCAAGAGACCCAGTACTTC. This encodes CASSLRQQETQYF.

The chain employs TRBV6-5 and TRBJ2-1; D unresolved. Germline values: CDR1 MNHEY, CDR2 SVGAGI. V lost 5 bases and J lost 3, with 8 bases in between. CDR3 length: 13 residues. The CDR3 bases are TGTGCCAGCAGTCCTCGACTCTACAATGAGCAGTTCTTC. Amino acid sequence: CASSPRLYNEQFF.

The chain couples TRBV19 to TRBJ2-5, with TRBD1 matching over 8 bases. CDR3 length: 15 residues. V lost 5 bases and J lost 5; bases outside the gene matches: 10. Germline V gene sequence: CDR1 LNHDA, CDR2 SQIVND (reference sequence). The CDR3 reads CASSPQGAVGETQYF. The CDR3 bases are TGTGCCAGTAGTCCTCAGGGGGCGGTCGGGGAGACCCAGTACTTC.

V usage is TRBV10-2 and J usage is TRBJ2-7, with 12 positions matching TRBD1. CDR1 is WSHSY, CDR2 SAAADI, per germline. J lost 4 bases, V lost 8 bases, and 3 bases had no gene match. The CDR3 length is 13 residues. Written as DNA, the CDR3 is TGCGCCAGCTCGGGACAGGGGGCTTACGAGCAGTACTTC. Protein: CASSGQGAYEQYF.

In its sample, this clone was seen a few times. The rearrangement links TRBV9 to TRBJ1-3; maybe TRBD1 (5 bases). The CDR3 is 15 residues long. Trimming left V 5 bases short and J 3 bases short, with 15 bases between. Germline-derived CDR1 and CDR2 are SGDLS and YYNGEE. As DNA, the CDR3 is TGTGCCAGCAGTGCCAGTGTGGGGGATGGAAACACCATATATTTT. It specifies CASSASVGDGNTIYF.

The gene calls are TRBV6-1 and TRBJ2-7; D may be TRBD1 (5 bases). Trimming stripped 5 bases from V and 2 bases from J, with 13 bases between. The CDR3 has 14 residues. The germline CDR1 and CDR2 sequences are MNHNS and SASEGT. The CDR3 coding sequence is TGTGCCAGCAGTAATGAGGCAGGGCCCTACGAGCAGTACTTC. Protein: CASSNEAGPYEQYF.

J is TRBJ2-5 and V is TRBV4-3, with TRBD2 identical over 13 bases. The V segment lost 0 bases and the J segment 7 bases; nucleotides outside the gene matches: 8. Germline V gene sequence: CDR1 LGHNA, CDR2 YSLEER. The CDR3 length is 17 residues. The CDR3 protein is CASSQEGLAGSGRTQYF. The CDR3 DNA is TGCGCCAGCAGCCAAGAGGGACTAGCGGGGTCGGGGCGGACCCAGTACTTC.